These 30 T cell receptor beta chains came from one sample sequenced in a study of Ad26.COV2.S vaccination and SARS-CoV-2 variants. Treatment in this sample: some 19 received Ad26.COV2.S at low or high dose, single or two shots; roughly 5 received placebo; per-sample allocation not given. The samples were gathered on day 63 after the first injection of vaccine or placebo. Sequencing used immunoSEQ multiplex PCR; TCRdb keeps in-frame clones, though not all of them. The sample contains roughly 420,000 clones, 85% to 90% of which appear only once. The sequences come from peripheral blood, collected in a trial of Ad26.COV2.S vaccine versus placebo. The receptors stem from a person aged 18-60 years who received the Ad26.COV2.S COVID-19 vaccine or a placebo.

This clone was detected a few times. Additional DNA sequences in this sample encode the identical CDR3. The chain is built from TRBV28 and TRBJ1-1, with D possibly TRBD1 on 6 matching bases. CDR3 size: 15 residues. CDR1 and CDR2 from the germline V gene are MDHEN and SYDVKM. V lost 1 base and J lost 2, with 11 bases in between. Here the CDR3 DNA reads TGTGCCAGCAGTTTATCTGTCAGGGGAAACACTGAAGCTTTCTTT. Its protein is CASSLSVRGNTEAFF. Complete variable domain (other parts from reference TRBV28 and TRBJ1-1): DVKVTQSSRYLVKRTGEKVFLECVQDMDHENMFWYRQDPGLGLRLIYFSYDVKMKEKGDIPEGYSVSREKKERFSLILESASTNQTSMYLCASSLSVRGNTEAFFGQGTRLTVV.

This chain joins TRBV19 and TRBJ1-2; TRBD1 might be the D (6 bases). Trimming removed 5 bases from V and 4 bases from J, with 17 bases in between. Looked up from germline, CDR1 is LNHDA and CDR2 is SQIVND (reference sequence). The CDR3 runs 15 residues. The DNA for the CDR3 is TGTGCCAGTAGTCTTCCGGGACACGGCGCCTATGGCTACACCTTC. Translation gives CASSLPGHGAYGYTF.

This chain links TRBV14 with TRBJ2-7; D gene uncertain. Per the germline V gene, CDR1 is SGHDN and CDR2 is FVKESK. V was trimmed by 4 bases and J by 5 bases, leaving 9 bases between them. The CDR3 spans 12 residues. The CDR3 coding sequence is TGTGCCAGCAGCCCCGGAAGTAACGAGCAGTACTTC. The encoded protein is CASSPGSNEQYF.

V usage is TRBV4-3 and J usage is TRBJ1-1; no firm D call. Per germline, CDR1 LGHNA and CDR2 YSLEER. Trimming removed 3 bases from V and 1 base from J, with 6 bases in between. The CDR3 runs 13 residues. The CDR3 loop is CASSHTRNTEAFF. The CDR3 DNA follows: TGCGCCAGCAGCCATACCCGGAACACTGAAGCTTTCTTT.

This chain uses TRBV6-5 with TRBJ1-1; D is unresolved. Trimming shortened V by 8 bases and J by 1 base, and 8 bases separated the two germline ends. Per the germline V gene, CDR1 is MNHEY and CDR2 is SVGAGI. The length of the CDR3 is 12 residues. The CDR3 bases are TGTGCCAGCCCGACCAGGAACACTGAAGCTTTCTTT. Translating gives CASPTRNTEAFF.

The V gene is TRBV12-3 or TRBV12-4, the J gene TRBJ2-7; D gene uncertain. Trimming left V 3 bases short and J 4 bases short, with 7 bases between. The CDR3 sequence is 12 residues long. CDR3 amino acids: CASSFIPYEQYF. The CDR3 DNA follows: TGTGCCAGCAGTTTTATTCCTTACGAGCAGTACTTC.

This rearrangement joins TRBV6-5 to TRBJ1-3; unclear D gene. Trimming took 7 bases from V and 2 from J, leaving 15 bases between them. The CDR3 runs 15 residues. CDR1 MNHEY and CDR2 SVGAGI come from the germline V gene. CDR3 in amino acids: CASTLQLQTGNTIYF. The CDR3 DNA sequence: TGTGCCAGCACCCTACAGCTTCAAACTGGAAACACCATATATTTT.

The rearrangement links TRBV10-3 to TRBJ2-7; 10 nucleotides align to TRBD2. With 8 bases clipped from V and 5 bases from J, the junction kept 6 bases outside the gene matches. CDR3 length: 13 residues. Germline CDR1 and CDR2: ENHRY and SYGVKD. The CDR3 here is CAIGVAGGDEQYF. CDR3 bases: TGTGCCATCGGGGTAGCGGGGGGCGACGAGCAGTACTTC.

CDR3 region: CASSLVRGGTYSNQPQHF. The CDR3 region has the DNA TGTGCCAGCAGTTTAGTCAGGGGCGGAACGTATAGCAATCAGCCCCAGCATTTT. The V gene is TRBV28, the J gene TRBJ1-5; TRBD1 is a possible D gene (6 bases). Germline V gene sequence: CDR1 MDHEN, CDR2 SYDVKM. The CDR3 sequence is 18 residues long. Trimming left V 2 bases short and J 0 bases short, with 17 bases between.

The chain is built from TRBV3-1 (or the pseudogene TRBV3-2) and TRBJ1-4, with a weak D call TRBD1 (5 bases). Trimming took 0 bases from V and 12 from J, leaving 11 bases between them. CDR3 length equals 13 residues. The germline V gene encodes CDR1 LGHDT and CDR2 YNNKEL (reference sequence). The DNA for the CDR3 is TGTGCCAGCAGCCAAGATTATGGGGGGGAACTGTTTTTT. This gives the protein CASSQDYGGELFF.

The DNA of the CDR3 is TGTGCCAGCAGCGTAGCAGGGGGCTTGACCTACGAGCAGTACTTC. Amino acids: CASSVAGGLTYEQYF. V and J are TRBV9 and TRBJ2-7; 8 nucleotides align to TRBD1. CDR1 and CDR2 from the germline V gene are SGDLS and YYNGEE. J lost 2 bases, V lost 0 bases, and 4 bases had no gene match. The CDR3 extends over 15 amino acids.

The genes are TRBV3-1 (or the pseudogene TRBV3-2) and TRBJ2-5, with 9 bases identical to TRBD1. In germline, CDR1 is LGHDT, CDR2 YNNKEL (reference sequence). The V and J ends lost 6 bases and 5 bases, in that order; junction bases with no gene match: 10. The CDR3 consists of 15 residues. This chain's CDR3 is CASRGRDRVEETQYF. CDR3 DNA sequence: TGTGCCAGCAGGGGCCGGGACAGGGTTGAGGAGACCCAGTACTTC.

This rearrangement joins TRBV5-1 to TRBJ2-5; D is unresolved. This CDR3 has 15 amino acids. Germline V gene data show CDR1 as SGHRS and CDR2 as YFSETQ. The V end lost 4 bases, the J end lost 5 bases, and 18 bases lay between the germline ends. The CDR3 spells CASSLGRDTGETQYF. The CDR3 nucleotides are TGCGCCAGCAGCCTAGGAAGGGATACCGGGGAGACCCAGTACTTC.

The chain links TRBV7-9 to TRBJ2-5; D not resolved. The CDR3 spans 16 residues. Trimming cost V 5 bases and J 1 base, with 17 bases left between them. Germline CDR1 reads SEHNR; CDR2 reads FQNEAQ (reference sequence). CDR3 sequence reads: CASSERRLGTQETQYF. DNA of the CDR3: TGTGCCAGCAGCGAACGTCGCCTAGGAACCCAAGAGACCCAGTACTTC.

This chain connects TRBV4-2 to TRBJ2-7, with D tentatively TRBD1 (6 bases). Looked up from germline, CDR1 is LGHNA and CDR2 is YNFKEQ. The V and J ends lost 0 bases and 0 bases respectively, with 9 bases between them. The CDR3 loop spans 15 amino acids. CDR3 protein: CASSQEVQGSYEQYF. CDR3 DNA sequence: TGTGCCAGCAGCCAAGAGGTACAGGGCTCCTACGAGCAGTACTTC.

The chain joins TRBV18 to TRBJ2-7; 11 nucleotides line up with TRBD1. The CDR3 extends over 15 amino acids. Germline V gene lookup returns CDR1 KGHSH and CDR2 LQKENI. The J segment lost 2 bases and the V segment lost 3 bases, leaving 3 bases of the junction unmatched. Here the CDR3 reads CASSPPGQGAYEQYF. The CDR3, as DNA: TGTGCCAGCTCACCCCCGGGACAGGGGGCCTACGAGCAGTACTTC.

This rearrangement joins TRBV4-3 to TRBJ2-2; D possibly matches TRBD1 or TRBD2 (6 bases each). Trimming left V 1 base short and J 4 bases short, with 19 bases between. This CDR3 is built from 18 residues. Germline CDR1 LGHNA, CDR2 YSLEER. The CDR3 DNA reads as TGCGCCAGCAGCCAAGCACCGGGGGCCCGTCTCTTCACCGGGGAGCTGTTTTTT. Amino acid sequence: CASSQAPGARLFTGELFF.

This chain links TRBV18 with TRBJ2-4; 7 bases agree with TRBD1. V was clipped by 4 bases and J by 5 bases; unmatched bases: 2. The CDR3 loop spans 13 amino acids. Germline V lookup: CDR1 KGHSH, CDR2 LQKENI. CDR3 residues: CASSQGAQNIQYF. For the CDR3, the DNA is TGTGCCAGCTCACAGGGGGCCCAAAACATTCAGTACTTC.

This chain uses TRBV7-2 with TRBJ2-1, with 8 bases lining up with TRBD1. The germline CDR1 and CDR2 sequences are SGHTA and FQGNSA. The CDR3 runs to 17 residues. Trimming took 0 bases from V and 0 from J; bases not matched to a gene: 4. CDR3 region: CASSLAHGQGSYNEQFF. Written as DNA, the CDR3 is TGTGCCAGCAGCTTAGCGCATGGACAGGGCTCCTACAATGAGCAGTTCTTC.

The chain recombines TRBV24-1 with TRBJ1-2; TRBD1 aligns across 8 bases. CDR1 is KGHDR and CDR2 is SFDVKD in the germline V gene. V gave up 7 bases and J gave up 8 bases; unmatched junction bases: 8. This CDR3 comprises 13 residues. CDR3 amino acids: CATSFGTGSGYTF. The CDR3 region has the DNA TGTGCCACCAGCTTTGGGACAGGCTCCGGCTACACCTTC.

This chain links TRBV29-1 with TRBJ2-5; D gene unclear. Deletions cut 4 bases from V and 5 bases from J, with 17 bases between. This CDR3 spans 14 amino acids. CDR1 and CDR2 from the germline V gene are SQVTM and ANQGSEA. The CDR3 DNA reads TGCAGCGTTGCCTTCCAGGTTCGTGTGGAGACCCAGTACTTC. This sequence encodes CSVAFQVRVETQYF.

The chain is built from TRBV3-1 (or the pseudogene TRBV3-2) and TRBJ2-5, with D perhaps matching TRBD1 (6 bases). V lost 2 bases and J lost 7, with 11 bases in between. The CDR3 has 13 amino acids. Germline CDR1 LGHDT, CDR2 YNNKEL (reference sequence). Here the CDR3 reads CASSQNTGWTQYF. The CDR3 coding sequence is TGTGCCAGCAGCCAAAATACAGGGTGGACCCAGTACTTC.

Worth noting for this clone: Mismatch with germline at one junction end may stem from a read error. The rearrangement links TRBV6-5 to TRBJ2-2, with D possibly matching TRBD1 (6 bases). Germline V lookup: CDR1 MNHEY, CDR2 SVGAGI. The CDR3 contains 15 residues. The CDR3 loop reads CASRYFYQGIGELFF. The CDR3 region has the DNA TGTGCCAGCAGATACTTTTACCAGGGGATCGGGGAGCTGTTTTTT.

The CDR3 protein is CASSLEASQPQHF. DNA for the CDR3: TGTGCCAGCAGCTTAGAGGCGAGCCAGCCCCAGCATTTT. The chain uses TRBV7-9 and TRBJ1-5; D remains unclear. Deletions cut 1 base from V and 7 bases from J, with 8 bases between. Germline CDR1 reads SEHNR; CDR2 reads FQNEAQ (reference sequence). The CDR3 sequence is 13 residues long.

The chain uses TRBV4-3 and TRBJ1-6; 10 bases are shared with TRBD1. The junction had 1 base not matched to a gene; V was cut back by 0 bases and J by 8 bases. Germline-derived CDR1 and CDR2 are LGHNA and YSLEER. The CDR3 totals 15 residues. This CDR3 is CASSQDDRGHSPLHF. The CDR3 nucleotides are TGCGCCAGCAGCCAAGACGACAGGGGGCATTCACCCCTCCACTTT.

Only one count was recorded for this clone. The rearrangement uses TRBV7-9 and TRBJ1-4; unclear D gene. The V gene's germline CDR1 is SEHNR and CDR2 FQNEAQ (reference sequence). The CDR3 is 15 amino acids. V lost 5 bases and J 4 bases, leaving 14 bases between the germline ends. The CDR3 protein is CASSPNRVLNEKLFF. In DNA, the CDR3 is TGTGCCAGCAGCCCAAACCGGGTCCTTAATGAAAAACTGTTTTTT.

The chain employs TRBV2 and TRBJ2-2; unclear D gene. Germline V gene sequence: CDR1 SNHLY, CDR2 FYNNEI. V was pared by 8 bases and J by 2 bases, with 12 bases between. CDR3 size: 14 residues. The CDR3 nucleotides are TGTGCCAGCGTTTTAGACGGAAACACCGGGGAGCTGTTTTTT. Its translation is CASVLDGNTGELFF. Complete variable domain (other parts from reference TRBV2 and TRBJ2-2): EPEVTQTPSHQVTQMGQEVILRCVPISNHLYFYWYRQILGQKVEFLVSFYNNEISEKSEIFDDQFSVERPDGSNFTLKIRSTKLEDSAMYFCASVLDGNTGELFFGEGSRLTVL.

The chain has TRBV5-1 and TRBJ2-1; 11 bases agree with TRBD2. The CDR3 runs 17 residues. Germline values: CDR1 SGHRS, CDR2 YFSETQ. V shed 2 bases and J 8 bases; nucleotides not matched to a gene: 12. CDR3 protein: CASSFLPSGGTNYEQFF. The CDR3 bases are TGCGCCAGCAGCTTTCTGCCTAGCGGGGGGACTAATTATGAGCAGTTCTTC.

This chain links TRBV27 with TRBJ2-3, with 11 nucleotides matching TRBD2. Germline lookup yields CDR1 MNHEY and CDR2 SMNVEV (reference sequence). With 3 bases clipped from V and 0 bases from J, the junction kept 5 bases outside the gene matches. This CDR3 region has 17 residues. CDR3 nucleotides: TGTGCCAGCAGTTTTCTAGCGGGGGGACCTAGCACAGATACGCAGTATTTT. Amino acids: CASSFLAGGPSTDTQYF.

This chain links TRBV6-6 with TRBJ2-1; D may be TRBD1 (5 bases). V lost 5 bases, J lost 7 bases, and 12 bases lay in between. The V gene's germline CDR1 is MNHNY and CDR2 SVGAGI (reference sequence). The CDR3 covers 13 residues. In DNA, the CDR3 is TGTGCCAGCAGTCCCGACAGTCGAAATGAGCAGTTCTTC. The encoded protein is CASSPDSRNEQFF.